A single sample gave rise to the 3 T cell receptor beta chains below, sequenced in a study of T cell responses to AZD1222 COVID-19 vaccine (dated by TCRdb to the early 2020s). The sample's time point label, in plain terms: baseline before first vaccination. Receptors were amplified or captured by the immunoSEQ multiplex PCR assay. In TCRdb, the immuneACCESS table is reduced to in-frame sequences with V and J assigned. These tables do not hold every clone; where another copy was compared, an unresolved V gene accounts for under half, and the others remain unexplained. The sample table records tens of thousands of clones; about 90% of these occur just once. Roughly 7.4% of the sample belongs to the ten largest clones. Sequences were derived from peripheral blood, sampled on day 0 of AZD1222 vaccination. These receptor sequences come from an adult in good health.

The gene calls are TRBV9 and TRBJ2-1; the match to TRBD1 covers 8 bases. The CDR3 spans 15 residues. Germline trimming cut 3 bases from V and 4 bases from J; bases unmatched to any gene: 6. CDR1 and CDR2 from the germline V gene are SGDLS and YYNGEE. CDR3 sequence: CASSAPGQVYNEQFF. The CDR3 coding sequence is TGTGCCAGCAGCGCGCCGGGACAGGTTTACAATGAGCAGTTCTTC.

J is TRBJ1-3 and V is TRBV7-2; perhaps TRBD1 as D (6 bases). Trimming removed 1 base at V and 0 bases at J, with 13 bases between. The CDR3 spans 17 residues. From germline, CDR1 is SGHTA and CDR2 FQGNSA. The CDR3 DNA reads TGTGCCAGCAGCTTAGATGCAACGGACAGCTCTGGAAACACCATATATTTT. Its protein product is CASSLDATDSSGNTIYF.

This rearrangement joins TRBV4-2 to TRBJ1-1; no clear D gene. Trimming left V 0 bases short and J 1 base short, with 3 bases between. Germline V gene sequence: CDR1 LGHNA, CDR2 YNFKEQ. The CDR3 is 13 amino acids. This CDR3 is CASSQDPNTEAFF. The CDR3 DNA reads TGTGCCAGCAGCCAAGACCCGAACACTGAAGCTTTCTTT.